These 14 T cell receptor beta chains were all obtained from the same sample, sequenced in a study of PD-1 blockade in mismatch repair-deficient tumors. The table came from immunoSEQ multiplex PCR; TCRdb's copy has only in-frame clones and leaves some out. In the table there are tens of thousands of clones, about 72% of which are singletons. The sample consisted of peripheral blood, taken 2 weeks after starting pembrolizumab. The receptors come from an adult with mismatch repair-deficient cancer.

This rearrangement joins TRBV18 to TRBJ1-1; D possibly corresponds to TRBD1 (6 bases). Germline V gives CDR1 KGHSH, CDR2 LQKENI. The CDR3 consists of 16 residues. V was cut by 5 bases and J by 2 bases, with 18 bases left in between. The CDR3 coding sequence is TGTGCCAGCTCAAAAAACGGGGGCGAGTACAACACTGAAGCTTTCTTT. Residues: CASSKNGGEYNTEAFF.

V gene TRBV13 combines with J gene TRBJ2-4; 9 bases align to TRBD1. The ends lost 0 bases at V and 4 bases at J; junction bases unmatched: 4. CDR1 is PRHDT, CDR2 FYEKMQ, per germline (reference sequence). The CDR3 covers 16 residues. CDR3 in DNA: TGTGCCAGCAGCTTAGGCCGCGGGACAGGGAAAAACATTCAGTACTTC. Its translation is CASSLGRGTGKNIQYF.

The count of this clone is one. The CDR3 DNA follows: TGTGCCAGCAGCTACCTAGCGGTTCCCAGCACAGATACGCAGTATTTT. Residues: CASSYLAVPSTDTQYF. This rearrangement joins TRBV5-4 to TRBJ2-3; 7 bases agree with TRBD2. Trimming took 3 bases from V and 0 from J; bases not matched to a gene: 7. CDR3 length: 16 amino acids. Germline V gene data show CDR1 as SGHNT and CDR2 as YYREEE (reference sequence). The full variable domain, completed using reference TRBV5-4 and TRBJ2-3, is ETGVTQSPTHLIKTRGQQVTLRCSSQSGHNTVSWYQQALGQGPQFIFQYYREEENGRGNFPPRFSGLQFPNYSSELNVNALELDDSALYLCASSYLAVPSTDTQYFGPGTRLTVL.

This rearrangement joins TRBV2 to TRBJ1-3, with a possible D match to TRBD1 (5 bases). V lost 1 base to trimming and J lost 2 bases, with 9 bases between them. The CDR3 covers 15 residues. Germline CDR1 SNHLY, CDR2 FYNNEI. This chain's CDR3 is CASSEVRGAGNTIYF. In nucleotides, the CDR3 is TGTGCCAGCAGTGAAGTTAGAGGGGCTGGAAACACCATATATTTT. The entire variable domain, with the rest obtained from reference TRBV2 and TRBJ1-3, is as follows: EPEVTQTPSHQVTQMGQEVILRCVPISNHLYFYWYRQILGQKVEFLVSFYNNEISEKSEIFDDQFSVERPDGSNFTLKIRSTKLEDSAMYFCASSEVRGAGNTIYFGEGSWLTVV.

The chain has TRBV10-3 and TRBJ2-2; TRBD2 aligns across 8 bases. The CDR3 consists of 18 residues. With 0 bases clipped from V and 1 base from J, the junction kept 7 bases outside the gene matches. The germline V gene has CDR1 ENHRY and CDR2 SYGVKD. The CDR3 region is CAISESVGSGVNTGELFF. The CDR3 coding sequence is TGTGCCATCAGTGAGTCGGTCGGTAGCGGGGTGAACACCGGGGAGCTGTTTTTT.

The chain recombines TRBV5-4 with TRBJ2-3, with D perhaps TRBD2 (6 bases). The CDR3 is 14 residues long. In germline, CDR1 is SGHNT, CDR2 YYREEE (reference sequence). Trimming pared 0 bases from V and 3 bases from J, leaving 8 bases between. The DNA for the CDR3 is TGTGCCAGCAGCTTGGCGGAGGGAACAGATACGCAGTATTTT. This codes for CASSLAEGTDTQYF.

V usage is TRBV5-4 and J usage is TRBJ2-5; 8 nucleotides line up with TRBD1. The CDR3 covers 14 residues. Germline lookup yields CDR1 SGHNT and CDR2 YYREEE (reference sequence). Trimming cost V 1 base and J 5 bases; bases outside gene matches: 4. The CDR3 reads CASSLRQGAETQYF. In DNA form, the CDR3 reads TGTGCCAGCAGCTTGCGTCAGGGGGCGGAGACCCAGTACTTC. Using reference TRBV5-4 and TRBJ2-5 for the parts outside the CDR3, the full variable domain is ETGVTQSPTHLIKTRGQQVTLRCSSQSGHNTVSWYQQALGQGPQFIFQYYREEENGRGNFPPRFSGLQFPNYSSELNVNALELDDSALYLCASSLRQGAETQYFGPGTRLLVL.

The CDR3 DNA reads as TGTGCCAGTAGGGACAGGGAAGCTTTCTTT. It specifies CASRDREAFF. This chain uses TRBV19 with TRBJ1-1; 7 bases agree with TRBD1. With 6 bases clipped from V and 8 bases from J, the junction kept 0 bases outside the gene matches. The CDR3 sequence is 10 residues long. Germline V gene lookup returns CDR1 LNHDA and CDR2 SQIVND (reference sequence).

This clone was counted many times. The genes are TRBV25-1 and TRBJ1-2; a possible D gene is TRBD1 (5 bases). The CDR3 runs 13 residues. Germline CDR1 and CDR2: MGHDK and SYGVNS. Trimming stripped 6 bases from V and 8 bases from J, with 16 bases between. CDR3 sequence (DNA): TGTGCCAGCAGCCCTCGAGGGGTTGGGGGCTACACCTTC. Protein: CASSPRGVGGYTF.

This clone showed up just once. The chain has TRBV9 and TRBJ1-1; D call uncertain. V was shortened by 4 bases and J by 0 bases, with 10 bases between the two germline ends. The germline V gene encodes CDR1 SGDLS and CDR2 YYNGEE. The CDR3 length is 14 residues. The CDR3 bases are TGTGCCAGCAGCCCACGGGCCCTGAACACTGAAGCTTTCTTT. Residues: CASSPRALNTEAFF.

The V and J genes are TRBV7-9 and TRBJ2-7; 7 positions match TRBD1. The germline V gene encodes CDR1 SEHNR and CDR2 FQNEAQ (reference sequence). J lost 4 bases, V lost 5 bases, and 11 bases had no gene match. The CDR3 is made up of 15 amino acids. CDR3: CASSHRQGVSYEQYF. Here the CDR3 DNA reads TGTGCCAGCAGCCATCGACAGGGAGTAAGTTACGAGCAGTACTTC. Using reference TRBV7-9 and TRBJ2-7 for the parts outside the CDR3, the full variable domain is DTGVSQNPRHKITKRGQNVTFRCDPISEHNRLYWYRQTLGQGPEFLTYFQNEAQLEKSRLLSDRFSAERPKGSFSTLEIQRTEQGDSAMYLCASSHRQGVSYEQYFGPGTRLTVT.

This clone showed up just a few times. The chain is built from TRBV2 and TRBJ1-2; D is perhaps TRBD1 (6 bases). CDR3 length: 17 amino acids. V was shortened by 0 bases and J by 5 bases, with 19 bases between the two germline ends. In germline, CDR1 is SNHLY, CDR2 FYNNEI. The CDR3 nucleotides are TGTGCCAGCAGTGAAGCGCTTCAGGGGAGAGGGAATTATGGCTACACCTTC. Translated: CASSEALQGRGNYGYTF. Full variable domain (outside the CDR3, taken from reference TRBV2 and TRBJ1-2): EPEVTQTPSHQVTQMGQEVILRCVPISNHLYFYWYRQILGQKVEFLVSFYNNEISEKSEIFDDQFSVERPDGSNFTLKIRSTKLEDSAMYFCASSEALQGRGNYGYTFGSGTRLTVV.

The chain is built from TRBV6-5 and TRBJ2-5, with 8 bases aligning to TRBD2. CDR3 size: 14 residues. Per germline, CDR1 MNHEY and CDR2 SVGAGI. Losses at the gene ends were 6 bases for V and 1 base for J; bases not matched to a gene: 4. The DNA for the CDR3 is TGTGCCAGCAGCCCACTAGCGGCCCAAGAGACCCAGTACTTC. It codes for CASSPLAAQETQYF.

CDR3 DNA sequence: TGCGCCAGCAGCTCGGAGCCTTTAGGGTCTGGGGCCAACGTCCTGACTTTC. Its translation: CASSSEPLGSGANVLTF. V usage is TRBV5-1 and J usage is TRBJ2-6, with D unclear. Trimming cost V 3 bases and J 1 base, with 14 bases left between them. CDR1 and CDR2 (germline): SGHRS, YFSETQ. This CDR3 contains 17 residues.